This TCR beta chain was obtained from a study of CD8 T cells in Susac syndrome. CDR3 size: 11 residues. Germline lookup yields CDR1 DFQATT and CDR2 SNEGSKA (reference sequence). Trimming removed 5 bases at V and 14 bases at J, with 16 bases between. Roughly 0.5 to 1 ug RNA was reverse transcribed with random hexamers. MiXCR, applied by TCRdb to the immunoSEQ multiplex PCR reads, yields one record per CDR3 protein. The sample includes about 80,000 distinct CDR3 sequences, approximately 94% seen only once; the top ten take about 0.3%. The sample consisted of CD8+ T cells from PBMCs. The rearrangement links TRBV20-1 to TRBJ2-1; possible D gene TRBD1, 6 bases. This receptor was taken from a human donor in good health. This CDR3 reads CSAWLDRQKFF. The DNA of the CDR3 is TGCAGTGCTTGGCTGGACAGACAGAAGTTCTTC.